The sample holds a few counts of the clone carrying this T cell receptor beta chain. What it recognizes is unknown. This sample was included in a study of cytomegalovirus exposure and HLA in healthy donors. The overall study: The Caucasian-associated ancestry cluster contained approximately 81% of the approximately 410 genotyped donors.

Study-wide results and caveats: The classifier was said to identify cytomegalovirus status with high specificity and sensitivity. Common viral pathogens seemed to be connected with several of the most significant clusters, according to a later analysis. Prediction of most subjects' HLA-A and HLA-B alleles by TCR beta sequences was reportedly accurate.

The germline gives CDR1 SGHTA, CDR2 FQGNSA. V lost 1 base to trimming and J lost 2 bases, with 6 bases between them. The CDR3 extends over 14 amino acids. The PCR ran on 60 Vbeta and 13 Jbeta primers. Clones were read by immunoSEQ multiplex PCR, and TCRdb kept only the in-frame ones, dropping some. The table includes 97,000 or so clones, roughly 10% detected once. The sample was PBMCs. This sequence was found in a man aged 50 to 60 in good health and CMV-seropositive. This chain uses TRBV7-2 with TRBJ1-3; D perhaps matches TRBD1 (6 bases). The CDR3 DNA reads TGTGCCAGCAGCTTAGACAGGGCTGGAAACACCATATATTTT. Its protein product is CASSLDRAGNTIYF.